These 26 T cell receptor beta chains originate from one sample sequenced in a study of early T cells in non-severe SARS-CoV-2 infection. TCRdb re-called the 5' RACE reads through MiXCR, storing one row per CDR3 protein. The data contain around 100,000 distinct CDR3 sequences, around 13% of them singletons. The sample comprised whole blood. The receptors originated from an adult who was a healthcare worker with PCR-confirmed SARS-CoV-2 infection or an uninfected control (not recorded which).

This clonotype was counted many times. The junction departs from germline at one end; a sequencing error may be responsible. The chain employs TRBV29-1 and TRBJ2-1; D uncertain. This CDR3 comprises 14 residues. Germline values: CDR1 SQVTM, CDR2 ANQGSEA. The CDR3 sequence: CSVGLVAHYYEQFF. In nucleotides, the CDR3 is TGCAGCGTTGGGCTTGTCGCCCACTACTATGAGCAGTTCTTC.

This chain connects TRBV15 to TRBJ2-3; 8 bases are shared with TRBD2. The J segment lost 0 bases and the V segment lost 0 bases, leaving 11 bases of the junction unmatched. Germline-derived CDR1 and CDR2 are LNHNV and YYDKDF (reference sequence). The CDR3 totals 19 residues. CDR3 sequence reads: CATSRDRMIGRVSTDTQYF. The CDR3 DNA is TGTGCCACCAGCAGAGATCGTATGATCGGGAGGGTAAGCACAGATACGCAGTATTTT.

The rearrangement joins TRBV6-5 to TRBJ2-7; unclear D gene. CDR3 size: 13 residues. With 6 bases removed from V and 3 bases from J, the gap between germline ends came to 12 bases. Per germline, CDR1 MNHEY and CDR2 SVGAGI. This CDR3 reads CASRWGNGYEQYF. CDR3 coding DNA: TGTGCCAGCAGATGGGGAAACGGCTACGAGCAGTACTTC.

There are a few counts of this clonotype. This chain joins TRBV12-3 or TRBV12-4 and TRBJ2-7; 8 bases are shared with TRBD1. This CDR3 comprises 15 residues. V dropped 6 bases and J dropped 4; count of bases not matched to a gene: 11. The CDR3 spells CASSKASGGTYEQYF. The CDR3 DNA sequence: TGTGCCAGCAGCAAGGCCTCAGGGGGCACGTACGAGCAGTACTTC.

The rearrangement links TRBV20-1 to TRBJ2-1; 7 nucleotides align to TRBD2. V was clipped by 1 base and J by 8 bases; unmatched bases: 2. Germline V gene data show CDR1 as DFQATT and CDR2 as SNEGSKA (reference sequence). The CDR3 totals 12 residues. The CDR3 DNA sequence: TGCAGTGCTAGAGCGGCGGGAGATGAGCAGTTCTTC. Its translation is CSARAAGDEQFF.

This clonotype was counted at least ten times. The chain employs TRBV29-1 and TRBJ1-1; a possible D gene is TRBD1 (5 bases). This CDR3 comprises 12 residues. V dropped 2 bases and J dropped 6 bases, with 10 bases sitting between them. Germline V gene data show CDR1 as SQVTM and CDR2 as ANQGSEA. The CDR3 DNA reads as TGCAGCGTTGAATCGGGGACCCCTGAAGCTTTCTTT. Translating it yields CSVESGTPEAFF.

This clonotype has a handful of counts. CDR3 sequence (DNA): TGCGCCAGCAGCTTGACGGGACTAGCGGGAGCCAGCACCGGGGAGCTGTTTTTT. Translated: CASSLTGLAGASTGELFF. The chain uses TRBV5-1 and TRBJ2-2; 14 nucleotides match TRBD2. Trimming removed 1 base from V and 4 bases from J; junction bases left unmatched: 6. The CDR3 extends over 18 amino acids. Germline lookup yields CDR1 SGHRS and CDR2 YFSETQ. Variable domain in full (rest from reference TRBV5-1 and TRBJ2-2): KAGVTQTPRYLIKTRGQQVTLSCSPISGHRSVSWYQQTPGQGLQFLFEYFSETQRNKGNFPGRFSGRQFSNSRSEMNVSTLELGDSALYLCASSLTGLAGASTGELFFGEGSRLTVL.

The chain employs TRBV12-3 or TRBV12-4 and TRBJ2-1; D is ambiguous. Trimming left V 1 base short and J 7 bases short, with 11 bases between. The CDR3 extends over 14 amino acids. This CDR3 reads CASSLDQVRNEQFF. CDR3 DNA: TGTGCCAGCAGTTTAGACCAGGTGCGAAATGAGCAGTTCTTC.

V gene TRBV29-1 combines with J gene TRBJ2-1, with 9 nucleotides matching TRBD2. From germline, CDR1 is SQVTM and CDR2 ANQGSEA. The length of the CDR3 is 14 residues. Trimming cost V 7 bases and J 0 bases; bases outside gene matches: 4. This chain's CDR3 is CSAGSGSSYNEQFF. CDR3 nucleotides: TGCAGCGCTGGTAGCGGGAGCTCCTACAATGAGCAGTTCTTC.

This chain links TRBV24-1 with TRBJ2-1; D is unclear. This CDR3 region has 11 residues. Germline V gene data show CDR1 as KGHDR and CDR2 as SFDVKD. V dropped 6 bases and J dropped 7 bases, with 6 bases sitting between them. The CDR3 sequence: CATSIWNEQFF. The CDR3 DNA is TGTGCCACCAGTATCTGGAATGAGCAGTTCTTC.

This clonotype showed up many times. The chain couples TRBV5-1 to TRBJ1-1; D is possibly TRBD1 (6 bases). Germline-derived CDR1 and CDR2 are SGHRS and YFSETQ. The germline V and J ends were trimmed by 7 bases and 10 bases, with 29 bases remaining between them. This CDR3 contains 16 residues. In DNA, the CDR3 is TGCGCCAGCCAAAAGAGGACAAGGTCGGAAGGAGGGGGAGCTTTCTTT. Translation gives CASQKRTRSEGGGAFF. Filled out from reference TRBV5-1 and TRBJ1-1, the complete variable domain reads KAGVTQTPRYLIKTRGQQVTLSCSPISGHRSVSWYQQTPGQGLQFLFEYFSETQRNKGNFPGRFSGRQFSNSRSEMNVSTLELGDSALYLCASQKRTRSEGGGAFFGQGTRLTVV.

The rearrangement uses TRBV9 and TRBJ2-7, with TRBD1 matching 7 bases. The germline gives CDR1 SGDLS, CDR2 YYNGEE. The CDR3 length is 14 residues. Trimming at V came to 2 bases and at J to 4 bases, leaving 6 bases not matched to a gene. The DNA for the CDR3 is TGTGCCAGCAGCGTTGGGACAGCGTCGTACGAGCAGTACTTC. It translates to CASSVGTASYEQYF.

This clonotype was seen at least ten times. CDR3 nucleotides: TGTGCCAGCGTCGGACAGGGCTCCTACAATGAGCAGTTCTTC. It translates to CASVGQGSYNEQFF. The genes are TRBV6-5 and TRBJ2-1, with 8 bases matching TRBD1. The CDR3 sequence is 14 residues long. V was clipped by 8 bases and J by 0 bases; unmatched bases: 3. Germline lookup yields CDR1 MNHEY and CDR2 SVGAGI.

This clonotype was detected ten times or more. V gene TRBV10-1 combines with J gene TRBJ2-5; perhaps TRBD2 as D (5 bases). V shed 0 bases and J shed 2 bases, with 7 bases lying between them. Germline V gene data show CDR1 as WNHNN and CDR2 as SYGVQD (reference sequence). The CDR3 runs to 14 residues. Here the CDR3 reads CASSESEVQETQYF. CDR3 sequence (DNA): TGCGCCAGCAGTGAGTCGGAGGTTCAAGAGACCCAGTACTTC.

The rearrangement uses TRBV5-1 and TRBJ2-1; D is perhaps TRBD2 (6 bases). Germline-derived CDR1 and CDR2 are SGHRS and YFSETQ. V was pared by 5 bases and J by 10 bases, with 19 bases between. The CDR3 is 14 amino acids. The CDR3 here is CASSPGTLHGEQFF. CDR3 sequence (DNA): TGCGCCAGCAGTCCCGGGACTCTCCACGGAGAGCAGTTCTTC.

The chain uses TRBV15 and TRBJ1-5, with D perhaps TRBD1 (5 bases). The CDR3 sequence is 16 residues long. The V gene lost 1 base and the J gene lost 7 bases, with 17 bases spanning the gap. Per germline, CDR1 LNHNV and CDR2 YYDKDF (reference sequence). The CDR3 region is CATSRVRDQRTQPQHF. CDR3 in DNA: TGTGCCACCAGCAGAGTGAGGGACCAGCGTACGCAGCCCCAGCATTTT.

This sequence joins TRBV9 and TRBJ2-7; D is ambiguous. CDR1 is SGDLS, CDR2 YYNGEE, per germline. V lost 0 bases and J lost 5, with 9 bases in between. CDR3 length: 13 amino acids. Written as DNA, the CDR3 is TGTGCCAGCAGCGTAGGGTCCTCGAACGAGCAGTACTTC. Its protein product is CASSVGSSNEQYF. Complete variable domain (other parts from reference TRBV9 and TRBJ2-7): DSGVTQTPKHLITATGQRVTLRCSPRSGDLSVYWYQQSLDQGLQFLIQYYNGEERAKGNILERFSAQQFPDLHSELNLSSLELGDSALYFCASSVGSSNEQYFGPGTRLTVT.

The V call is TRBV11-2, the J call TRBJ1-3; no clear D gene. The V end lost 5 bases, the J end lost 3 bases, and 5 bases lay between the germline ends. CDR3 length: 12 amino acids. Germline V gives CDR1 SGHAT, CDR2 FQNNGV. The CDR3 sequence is CASSVHGNTIYF. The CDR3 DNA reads TGTGCCAGCAGCGTCCATGGAAACACCATATATTTT. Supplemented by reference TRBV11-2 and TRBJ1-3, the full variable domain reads EAGVAQSPRYKIIEKRQSVAFWCNPISGHATLYWYQQILGQGPKLLIQFQNNGVVDDSQLPKDRFSAERLKGVDSTLKIQPAKLEDSAVYLCASSVHGNTIYFGEGSWLTVV.

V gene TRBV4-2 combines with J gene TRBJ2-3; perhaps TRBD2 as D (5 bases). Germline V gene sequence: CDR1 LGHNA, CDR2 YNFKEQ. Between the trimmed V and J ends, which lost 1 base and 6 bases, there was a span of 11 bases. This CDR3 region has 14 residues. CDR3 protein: CASSQGLAMDTQYF. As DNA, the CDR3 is TGTGCCAGCAGCCAAGGTCTAGCAATGGATACGCAGTATTTT.

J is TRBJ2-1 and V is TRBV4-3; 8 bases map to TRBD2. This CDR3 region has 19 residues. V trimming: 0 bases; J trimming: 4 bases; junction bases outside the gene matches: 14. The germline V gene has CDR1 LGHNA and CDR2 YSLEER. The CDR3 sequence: CASSQDRIFGTSQYNEQFF. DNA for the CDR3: TGCGCCAGCAGCCAAGATAGAATATTCGGGACTAGTCAATACAATGAGCAGTTCTTC.

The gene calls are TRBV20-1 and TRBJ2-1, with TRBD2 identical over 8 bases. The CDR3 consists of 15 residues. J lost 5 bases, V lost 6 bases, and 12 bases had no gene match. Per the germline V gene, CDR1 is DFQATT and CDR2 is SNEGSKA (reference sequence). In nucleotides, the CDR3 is TGCAGTGCCAGACGAGCGGGAGTTGTCCACAATGAGCAGTTCTTC. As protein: CSARRAGVVHNEQFF.

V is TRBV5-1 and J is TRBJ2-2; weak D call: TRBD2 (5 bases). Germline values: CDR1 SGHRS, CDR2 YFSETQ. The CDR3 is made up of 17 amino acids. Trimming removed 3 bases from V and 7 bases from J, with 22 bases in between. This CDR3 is CASSSPPAGERGGELFF. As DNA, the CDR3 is TGCGCCAGCAGCTCCCCTCCAGCCGGGGAGCGAGGCGGGGAGCTGTTTTTT. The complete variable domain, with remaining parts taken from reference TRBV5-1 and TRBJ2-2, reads KAGVTQTPRYLIKTRGQQVTLSCSPISGHRSVSWYQQTPGQGLQFLFEYFSETQRNKGNFPGRFSGRQFSNSRSEMNVSTLELGDSALYLCASSSPPAGERGGELFFGEGSRLTVL.

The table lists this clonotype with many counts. The CDR3 is CSAPPGTGGAYGGTGELFF. The CDR3 DNA is TGCAGTGCCCCCCCCGGGACAGGGGGCGCATACGGGGGGACCGGGGAGCTGTTTTTT. The chain carries TRBV20-1 and TRBJ2-2, with 12 bases matching TRBD1. Germline V gene sequence: CDR1 DFQATT, CDR2 SNEGSKA (reference sequence). V was clipped by 6 bases and J by 5 bases; unmatched bases: 19. There are 19 residues in the CDR3.

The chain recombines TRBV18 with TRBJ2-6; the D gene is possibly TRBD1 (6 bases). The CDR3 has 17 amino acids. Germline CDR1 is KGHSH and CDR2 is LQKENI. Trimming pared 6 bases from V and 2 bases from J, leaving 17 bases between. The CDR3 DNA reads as TGTGCCAGCTCCCAACTACCCACAGGGCCTGGGGCCAACGTCCTGACTTTC. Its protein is CASSQLPTGPGANVLTF.

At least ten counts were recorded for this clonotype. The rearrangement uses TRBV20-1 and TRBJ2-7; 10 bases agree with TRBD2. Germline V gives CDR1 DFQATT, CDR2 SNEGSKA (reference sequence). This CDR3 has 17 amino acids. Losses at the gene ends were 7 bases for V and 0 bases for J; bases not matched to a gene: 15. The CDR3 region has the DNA TGCAGTGTCACCGGACTAGCGGCCCGACCGAGCTCCTACGAGCAGTACTTC. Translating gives CSVTGLAARPSSYEQYF.

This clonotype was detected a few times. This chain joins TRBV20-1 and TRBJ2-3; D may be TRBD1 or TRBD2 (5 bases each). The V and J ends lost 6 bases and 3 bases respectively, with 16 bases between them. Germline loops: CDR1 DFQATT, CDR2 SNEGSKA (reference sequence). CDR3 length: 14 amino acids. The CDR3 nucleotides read TGCAGTGCCCTCAGGGAGAGTAGGACAGATACGCAGTATTTT. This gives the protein CSALRESRTDTQYF.